This T cell receptor (beta chain) was sequenced in a study of T cell changes during pregnancy in multiple sclerosis. The method was immunoSEQ multiplex PCR; TCRdb's version includes in-frame clones alone and lacks a portion of them. The sample consists of tens of thousands of clones, roughly 90% of them appearing once. This CDR3 spans 16 amino acids. The trim removed 2 bases at V and 4 bases at J, leaving 10 bases unmatched. Germline V lookup: CDR1 SGHTA, CDR2 FQGNSA. The V and J genes are TRBV7-2 and TRBJ1-1; TRBD1 matches at 7 bases. This TCR was sampled from a female donor in good health, enrolled as a control in a pregnancy study. Sample: peripheral blood, taken in the first trimester of pregnancy. Written as DNA, the CDR3 is TGTGCCAGCAGCTTACACCGACAGGGCGCGGTCACTGAAGCTTTCTTT. Amino acids: CASSLHRQGAVTEAFF.